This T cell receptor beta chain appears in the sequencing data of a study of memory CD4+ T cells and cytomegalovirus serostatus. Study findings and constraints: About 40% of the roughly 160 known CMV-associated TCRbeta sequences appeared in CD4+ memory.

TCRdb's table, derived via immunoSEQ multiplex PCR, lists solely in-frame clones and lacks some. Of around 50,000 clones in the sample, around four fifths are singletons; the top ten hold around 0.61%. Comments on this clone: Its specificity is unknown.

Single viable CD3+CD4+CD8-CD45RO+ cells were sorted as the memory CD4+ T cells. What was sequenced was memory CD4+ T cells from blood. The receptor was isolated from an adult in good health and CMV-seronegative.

The CDR3 DNA reads TGTGCCAGCAGCTCCCCTAGCGTAGGTGGAGAGACCCAGTACTTC. It codes for CASSSPSVGGETQYF. The chain joins TRBV7-9 to TRBJ2-5; D is possibly TRBD2 (6 bases). The CDR3 runs 15 residues. Germline CDR1 SEHNR, CDR2 FQNEAQ (reference sequence). V shed 4 bases and J shed 4 bases, with 16 bases lying between them.